The present TCR beta chain was sequenced within a study of beta chain features in type 1 diabetes. Background on the study: The study found patients and healthy donors alike in age, gender and cell yields. Study-wide points: Junctions at VDJ sites from type 1 diabetes patients had fewer insertions and more deletions.

As for this clone: The antigen is unknown.

The investigators reverse transcribed all of the isolated RNA, so they sequenced expressed TCRB transcripts. Here immunoSEQ multiplex PCR was the method, and the copy in TCRdb shows in-frame clones only, minus some. The sample has a few hundred thousand clones, approximately 15% seen once. This CDR3 spans 15 amino acids. V trimming: 5 bases; J trimming: 9 bases; junction bases outside the gene matches: 11. Germline assignment: CDR1 MNHEY and CDR2 SMNVEV (reference sequence). The material sequenced was central memory CD4+ T cells from blood. The clonotype was recovered from a man aged 30 to 39 in good health. The chain combines TRBV27 with TRBJ2-1, with 9 bases aligning to TRBD2. As DNA, the CDR3 is TGTGCCAGCAGTACCCTCGCGGGAGGGGTAATTGAGCAGTTCTTC. Its translation: CASSTLAGGVIEQFF.